This T cell receptor beta chain was recorded in a study of cytomegalovirus exposure and HLA in healthy donors. The CDR3 contains 14 residues. The V end was cut by 0 bases, the J end by 6 bases, with 11 bases between. In germline, CDR1 is MNHEY, CDR2 SVGAGI. The PCR contained 60 Vbeta and 13 Jbeta primers. The method was immunoSEQ multiplex PCR; TCRdb's version includes in-frame clones alone and lacks a portion of them. The sample lists 100,000 or so clones, more than 75% seen once, with under 5% in the top ten. The genes are TRBV6-5 and TRBJ2-5, with D unclear. The sequenced sample was PBMCs. This clonotype originated in a woman aged 45 to 65 in good health and CMV-seropositive. The CDR3 coding sequence is TGTGCCAGCAGTTACTCCAAACCCCTAAAGACCCAGTACTTC. Amino acids: CASSYSKPLKTQYF.